This T cell receptor (beta chain) was recorded in a study of blood T cell repertoires in COVID-19. The germline CDR1 and CDR2 sequences are MNHEY and SVGAGI. This CDR3 is 15 amino acids long. V lost 8 bases, J lost 2 bases, and 9 bases stayed unmatched. Sequencing used immunoSEQ multiplex PCR; TCRdb keeps in-frame clones, though not all of them. The data show around 320,000 clones, with 88% seen just once and roughly 7% held by the top ten. This clone has a single count. Sequenced input: peripheral blood. This TCR was sampled from a woman aged 25 to 39 who had recovered from COVID-19. The J gene is TRBJ2-1, the V gene TRBV6-5; 7 bases map to TRBD1. The CDR3 loop is CASSRGQGAYNEQFF. CDR3 nucleotides: TGTGCCAGCTCTCGCGGGCAGGGGGCCTACAATGAGCAGTTCTTC.